This T cell receptor beta chain was observed in a study of T cells in Graves' hyperthyroidism and ophthalmopathy. RNA transcripts gave rise to amplified TCR beta CDR3 regions. The primer set for the first-round RT-PCR of the TCR CDR3 was HTBI. TCRdb fed the multiplex PCR reads into MiXCR, producing one record per CDR3 protein. The table shows hundreds of thousands of distinct CDR3 sequences, with approximately 14% occurring only once. The CDR3 is made up of 13 amino acids. CDR1 is MNHNS and CDR2 is SASEGT in the germline V gene. V dropped 7 bases and J dropped 1 base, with 10 bases sitting between them. Study-level results: Blood samples included most of the expanded thyroid clonotypes exceeding 0.001.

The table lists this clonotype with many counts. Its antigen is not identified. What was sequenced was blood. The origin of this receptor is a woman aged 18 to 35 with Graves' hyperthyroidism. The chain couples TRBV6-1 to TRBJ1-1, with no clear D. CDR3 in amino acids: CASTRLWNTEAFF. The DNA of the CDR3 is TGTGCCAGCACCAGGCTTTGGAACACTGAAGCTTTCTTT.